This TCR beta chain was recorded in a study of T cells in Graves' hyperthyroidism and ophthalmopathy. The study, taken as a whole, reports: Ophthalmopathy was separated from stable hyperthyroidism by a 13 V-J model. Most thyroid-expanded clonotypes above 0.001 were also found in blood.

This clonotype was counted a few times. Antigen: not known. Those patients with uncontrolled infection, other autoimmune disease, pregnancy or lactation were excluded. Preceding any ophthalmopathy symptoms, the blood sample dates from first hyperthyroidism diagnosis. CDR3 size: 15 residues. The V and J ends lost 5 bases and 5 bases, in that order; junction bases with no gene match: 7. Germline CDR1 reads ENHRY; CDR2 reads SYGVKD. Amplification of TCR beta CDR3 regions used RNA as the template. With the HTBI primer set, the TCR CDR3 went through a first round of RT-PCR. TCRdb independently ran MiXCR on the multiplex PCR reads; one entry per CDR3 protein. The sample has about 770,000 distinct CDR3 sequences; 18% are singletons.

The sample comprised blood. The source of this sequence is a woman aged 50 to 60 with Graves' hyperthyroidism that later progressed to Graves' ophthalmopathy. V and J are TRBV10-3 and TRBJ1-5, with TRBD1 matching 9 bases. The CDR3 reads CAISTGTGIDQPQHF. CDR3 DNA sequence: TGTGCCATCAGTACCGGGACAGGGATTGATCAGCCCCAGCATTTT.